The T cell receptor (beta chain) described here comes from a study of persistence of HIV-infected CD4 T cells. The immunoSEQ assay was version 4, run in survey mode. Measured with immunoSEQ multiplex PCR; TCRdb has only the in-frame clones, and not every one. The sample comprises approximately 46,000 clones, 70% to 90% of which are singletons, and about 3.1% rests with the top ten. Anti-CD3/anti-CD28 beads served as a nonspecific positive control stimulus. Sorting selected CD4+ T cells upregulating both CD40 ligand and CD69. Comments on this clone: Its antigen is unidentified.

V shed 8 bases, J shed 2 bases, and the junction held 5 bases outside the gene matches. This CDR3 spans 14 amino acids. Germline V gene lookup returns CDR1 SNHLY and CDR2 FYNNEI. The TCR comes from an adult woman with HIV who was CMV-seropositive. This material consisted of CD4+ T cells sorted from PBMCs after approximately 19-hour stimulation, taken from a patient who received antiretroviral therapy. The rearrangement joins TRBV2 to TRBJ2-2, with 7 bases matching TRBD1. CDR3 protein: CASVRTGNTGELFF. CDR3 DNA: TGTGCCAGCGTCCGGACAGGAAACACCGGGGAGCTGTTTTTT.